The 14 T cell receptor beta chains below come from one sample, sequenced in a study of T cell changes during pregnancy in multiple sclerosis. Using immunoSEQ multiplex PCR, the repertoire was profiled, and TCRdb retains in-frame clones only, with some absent. The sample consists of roughly 99,000 clones, roughly 92% of them appearing once. The source material was peripheral blood, sampled in the third trimester of pregnancy. The receptors derive from a female donor in good health, enrolled as a control in a pregnancy study.

The gene calls are TRBV7-9 and TRBJ1-1; D is uncertain. There are 14 residues in the CDR3. Germline V lookup: CDR1 SEHNR, CDR2 FQNEAQ (reference sequence). V lost 3 bases and J lost 2, with 10 bases in between. The CDR3 protein is CASSFTTPNTEAFF. The CDR3 DNA follows: TGTGCCAGCAGCTTTACGACACCAAACACTGAAGCTTTCTTT.

This clone was picked up a small number of times. The chain recombines TRBV19 with TRBJ1-4, with 9 bases aligning to TRBD1. The ends lost 3 bases at V and 8 bases at J; junction bases unmatched: 4. This CDR3 contains 14 residues. Germline V gives CDR1 LNHDA, CDR2 SQIVND (reference sequence). This chain's CDR3 is CASSIRDREEKLFF. The CDR3 coding sequence is TGTGCCAGTAGTATCAGGGACAGGGAGGAAAAACTGTTTTTT.

This clone showed up just once. The chain employs TRBV6-5 and TRBJ1-2; 7 bases agree with TRBD1. Germline CDR1 MNHEY, CDR2 SVGAGI. Trimming removed 6 bases from V and 5 bases from J; junction bases left unmatched: 6. This CDR3 is built from 13 residues. CDR3 sequence: CASSSGTDYGYTF. In DNA form, the CDR3 reads TGTGCCAGCAGCTCCGGGACAGATTATGGCTACACCTTC.

The gene calls are TRBV27 and TRBJ1-1; D is possibly TRBD1 (5 bases). V gave up 3 bases and J gave up 7 bases, with 12 bases separating them. The CDR3 runs to 13 residues. CDR1 MNHEY and CDR2 SMNVEV come from the germline V gene (reference sequence). The CDR3: CASSFHRRGEAFF. DNA for the CDR3: TGTGCCAGCAGTTTTCACAGGCGGGGTGAAGCTTTCTTT.

The V call is TRBV12-5, the J call TRBJ2-5; the match to TRBD1 covers 12 bases. Losses at the gene ends were 4 bases for V and 4 bases for J; bases not matched to a gene: 4. The CDR3 covers 15 residues. The germline CDR1 and CDR2 sequences are LGHNT and FRNRAP. CDR3 DNA sequence: TGTGCTAGTGGTTCGGGACAGGGGGCGGGAGAGACCCAGTACTTC. Protein product: CASGSGQGAGETQYF. The entire variable domain, with the rest obtained from reference TRBV12-5 and TRBJ2-5, is as follows: DARVTQTPRHKVTEMGQEVTMRCQPILGHNTVFWYRQTMMQGLELLAYFRNRAPLDDSGMPKDRFSAEMPDATLATLKIQPSEPRDSAVYFCASGSGQGAGETQYFGPGTRLLVL.

V usage is TRBV30 and J usage is TRBJ1-5, with 7 bases matching TRBD1. V shed 3 bases, J shed 7 bases, and the junction held 9 bases outside the gene matches. Germline V gives CDR1 GTSNPN, CDR2 SVGIG (reference sequence). This CDR3 is built from 14 residues. The CDR3 nucleotides read TGTGCCTGGAGGTCCCAGGGGGGCAGACAGCCCCAGCATTTT. This encodes CAWRSQGGRQPQHF.

The chain uses TRBV11-2 and TRBJ2-3; a weak D match, TRBD2 (5 bases). Between the trimmed V and J ends, which lost 5 bases and 4 bases, there was a span of 19 bases. The CDR3 spans 16 residues. Germline V gene data show CDR1 as SGHAT and CDR2 as FQNNGV. The DNA for the CDR3 is TGTGCCAGCAGCCCCACCGTGCGGGTAGGGCCAGATACGCAGTATTTT. It codes for CASSPTVRVGPDTQYF.

V and J are TRBV30 and TRBJ1-2; D is unresolved. Germline assignment: CDR1 GTSNPN and CDR2 SVGIG (reference sequence). The germline V and J ends were trimmed by 1 base and 6 bases, with 15 bases remaining between them. This CDR3 contains 14 residues. CDR3 in amino acids: CAWSALGRGDGYTF. The CDR3 DNA sequence: TGTGCCTGGAGTGCGTTGGGGAGAGGAGATGGCTACACCTTC.

The J gene is TRBJ2-2, the V gene TRBV11-2, with D perhaps TRBD2 (5 bases). Trimming left V 2 bases short and J 4 bases short, with 11 bases between. This CDR3 contains 15 residues. Germline values: CDR1 SGHAT, CDR2 FQNNGV. This CDR3 is CASSLSSQITGELFF. CDR3 DNA: TGTGCCAGCAGCTTATCTAGCCAAATCACCGGGGAGCTGTTTTTT.

The genes are TRBV6-5 and TRBJ1-6, with 7 bases that match TRBD1. The germline CDR1 and CDR2 sequences are MNHEY and SVGAGI. This CDR3 region has 15 residues. V lost 6 bases, J lost 4 bases, and 6 bases stayed unmatched. The CDR3 is CASSPGQSYNSPLHF. Here the CDR3 DNA reads TGTGCCAGCAGCCCGGGACAGAGTTATAATTCACCCCTCCACTTT.

V usage is TRBV6-6 and J usage is TRBJ2-5; perhaps TRBD2 as D (5 bases). Per germline, CDR1 MNHNY and CDR2 SVGAGI (reference sequence). The V and J ends lost 6 bases and 3 bases respectively, with 17 bases between them. The CDR3 loop spans 15 amino acids. The CDR3: CASSSRVPGEETQYF. The CDR3 DNA sequence: TGTGCCAGCAGCTCCCGGGTTCCCGGGGAAGAGACCCAGTACTTC.

The genes are TRBV29-1 and TRBJ1-2; D perhaps matches TRBD1 (5 bases). CDR1 SQVTM and CDR2 ANQGSEA come from the germline V gene. V lost 3 bases to trimming and J lost 5 bases, with 13 bases between them. The CDR3 spans 13 residues. The CDR3 DNA reads TGCAGCGTTGATCCCGGCAGGGCGTATGGCTACACCTTC. It translates to CSVDPGRAYGYTF.

This rearrangement joins TRBV7-6 to TRBJ2-2, with 7 nucleotides matching TRBD1. Trimming removed 5 bases from V and 4 bases from J; junction bases left unmatched: 10. Germline V gene data show CDR1 as SGHVS and CDR2 as FNYEAQ. The CDR3 contains 16 residues. The CDR3 loop is CASSPRTGTTTGELFF. The CDR3 nucleotides are TGTGCCAGCAGCCCGCGGACAGGAACCACCACCGGGGAGCTGTTTTTT.

Here the CDR3 DNA reads TGTGCCAGCAGCCAGTATGGGACAGGAACCTACGAGCAGTACTTC. As protein: CASSQYGTGTYEQYF. The chain employs TRBV4-2 and TRBJ2-7; 8 bases line up with TRBD1. V lost 3 bases to trimming and J lost 2 bases; unmatched junction nucleotides: 6. The CDR3 loop spans 15 amino acids. The germline CDR1 and CDR2 sequences are LGHNA and YNFKEQ.